The clone carrying this T cell receptor beta chain was counted a single time. V gave up 2 bases and J gave up 2 bases, with 25 bases separating them. The V gene's germline CDR1 is SGHKS and CDR2 YYEKEE (reference sequence). This CDR3 has 20 residues. TCR beta CDR3 regions were amplified from RNA transcripts. Second-round multiplex PCR came after first-round RT-PCR with HTBI primers. TCRdb processed the multiplex PCR reads anew with MiXCR; each CDR3 protein has one entry. Altogether over a million distinct CDR3 sequences are present, approximately 35% being singletons, with the ten largest covering around 10%. The data originate from a study of Graves' ophthalmopathy and Graves' hyperthyroidism.

This TCR was recovered from an adult man with Graves' hyperthyroidism. Sequences were obtained from peripheral blood or thyroid tissue (not recorded which). V and J are TRBV5-5 and TRBJ2-2; D tentatively fits TRBD1 or TRBD2 (5 bases each). The CDR3 nucleotides are TGTGCCAGCAGCTTAATCCTGACACGTCCGGGACCGAGAAACACCGGGGAGCTGTTTTTT. Its translation: CASSLILTRPGPRNTGELFF.